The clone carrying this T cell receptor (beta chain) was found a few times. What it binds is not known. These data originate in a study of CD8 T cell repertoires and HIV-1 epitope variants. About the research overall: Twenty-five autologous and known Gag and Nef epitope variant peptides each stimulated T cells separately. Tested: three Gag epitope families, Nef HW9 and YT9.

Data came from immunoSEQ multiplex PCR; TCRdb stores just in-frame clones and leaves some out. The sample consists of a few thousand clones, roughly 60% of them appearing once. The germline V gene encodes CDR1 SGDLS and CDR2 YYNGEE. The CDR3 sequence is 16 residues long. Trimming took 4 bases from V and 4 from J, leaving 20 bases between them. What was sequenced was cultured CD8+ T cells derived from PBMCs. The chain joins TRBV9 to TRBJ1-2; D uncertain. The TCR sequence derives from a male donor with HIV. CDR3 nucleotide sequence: TGTGCCAGCAGCCCCGCGGACGCCAGGCCACTCTATGGCTACACCTTC. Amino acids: CASSPADARPLYGYTF. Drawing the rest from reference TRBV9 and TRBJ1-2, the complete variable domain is DSGVTQTPKHLITATGQRVTLRCSPRSGDLSVYWYQQSLDQGLQFLIQYYNGEERAKGNILERFSAQQFPDLHSELNLSSLELGDSALYFCASSPADARPLYGYTFGSGTRLTVV.